Listed below are T cell receptor beta chains from one sample, sequenced in a study. One entry per CDR3 protein results from TCRdb running MiXCR on the multiplex PCR reads. The sample lists some 800 distinct CDR3 sequences, 18% occurring once. Sequencing used Tregs sorted from blood. Receptors originate from a female donor with breast cancer. Each CDR3 is given with its conserved first and last residue. A D gene is named only where the DNA matches it firmly. Size values are once, few and many counts, or a class for expanded clones, and some rows have none.

TRBV12-3/TRBV12-4	TRBJ1-2	few	NA	TGTGCCAGCAGTACACGGTATGGCTACACCTTC	CASSTRYGYTF
TRBV12-3/TRBV12-4	TRBJ1-2	medium-sized	NA	TGTGCCTTAAAGGGCTATAACTATGGCTACACCTTC	CALKGYNYGYTF
TRBV12-3/TRBV12-4	TRBJ1-2	medium-sized	NA	TGTGCCAGCAGTTTAGACAGTAGCTATGGCTACACCTTC	CASSLDSSYGYTF
TRBV12-3/TRBV12-4	TRBJ1-2	NA	TRBD1	TGTGCCAGCAGTGGGACAGGGGAGGTGTCGGGCTACACCTTC	CASSGTGEVSGYTF
TRBV12-3/TRBV12-4	TRBJ1-2	medium-sized	NA	TGTGCCAGCTCTTCACCTGGGGAGGCGAATGGCTACACCTTC	CASSSPGEANGYTF
TRBV12-3/TRBV12-4	TRBJ1-2	NA	TRBD1	TGTGCCAGCAGGGACGGGACAGGGGATGGCTACACCTTC	CASRDGTGDGYTF
TRBV12-3/TRBV12-4	TRBJ1-2	NA	NA	TGTGCCAGCAGTCCGAGGACAGCGGGAGACTATGGCTACACCTTC	CASSPRTAGDYGYTF
TRBV12-3/TRBV12-4	TRBJ1-2	medium-sized	NA	TGTGCCAGCACCAGAGACGGTTTTAACTATGGCTACACCTTC	CASTRDGFNYGYTF
TRBV12-3/TRBV12-4	TRBJ1-2	NA	TRBD1	TGTGCCAGCAGTAGCGGGACAGGGGCAAGATATGGCTACACCTTC	CASSSGTGARYGYTF
TRBV12-3/TRBV12-4	TRBJ1-2	NA	TRBD1	TGTGCCAGCAGTTTAGCCGGGACAGCTAACTATGGCTACACCTTC	CASSLAGTANYGYTF
TRBV12-3/TRBV12-4	TRBJ1-2	medium-sized	NA	TGTGCCAGCAGCCATCAACAGGGAAGAGGCTACACCTTC	CASSHQQGRGYTF
TRBV12-3/TRBV12-4	TRBJ1-2	once	TRBD1	TGTGCCAGCCGCCTCCGGGACAGCTCTGGCTACACCTTC	CASRLRDSSGYTF
TRBV12-3/TRBV12-4	TRBJ1-2	NA	NA	TGTGCCAGCAGACCTGAAGGTTTAGCTAACTATGGCTACACCTTC	CASRPEGLANYGYTF
TRBV12-3/TRBV12-4	TRBJ1-2	medium-sized	NA	TGTGCCAGCAGTCATTCCGGGGAGAGTGATGGCTACACCTTC	CASSHSGESDGYTF
TRBV12-3/TRBV12-4	TRBJ1-2	NA	TRBD1	TGTGCCAGCAGTTTAGCCGGGACAGTGAACTATGGCTACACCTTC	CASSLAGTVNYGYTF
TRBV12-3/TRBV12-4	TRBJ1-2	large	NA	TGTGCCAGCAGTTTGGGGAGTTTTAACTATGGCTACACCTTC	CASSLGSFNYGYTF
TRBV12-3/TRBV12-4	TRBJ1-2	few	NA	TGTGCCAGCAGTTACGCCGGGACGGAGCTACTATGCTACACCTTC	CASSYAGTELLCYTF
TRBV12-3/TRBV12-4	TRBJ1-2	large	NA	TGTGCCAGCAGTCCAGGACGGATCTATGGCTACACCTTC	CASSPGRIYGYTF
TRBV12-3/TRBV12-4	TRBJ1-2	NA	TRBD1	TGTGCCAGCAGCCGGGGACAGGGGATTGATGGCTACACCTTC	CASSRGQGIDGYTF
TRBV12-3/TRBV12-4	TRBJ1-2	large	NA	TGTGCCAGCAGTTTCTACAGTGAGGGCTATGGCTACACCTTC	CASSFYSEGYGYTF